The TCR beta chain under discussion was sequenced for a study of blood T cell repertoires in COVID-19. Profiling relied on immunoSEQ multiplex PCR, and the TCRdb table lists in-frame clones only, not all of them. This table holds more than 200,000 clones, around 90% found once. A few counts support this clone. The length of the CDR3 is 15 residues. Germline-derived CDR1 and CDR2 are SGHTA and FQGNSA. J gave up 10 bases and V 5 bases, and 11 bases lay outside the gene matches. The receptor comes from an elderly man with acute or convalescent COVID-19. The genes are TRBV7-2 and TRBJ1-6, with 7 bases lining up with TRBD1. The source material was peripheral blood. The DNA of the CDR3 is TGTGCCAGCAGCGAGGCGGCACAGGGGTGGTCACCCCTCCACTTT. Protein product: CASSEAAQGWSPLHF.